These T cell receptor beta chains were read from a single sample in a study of CD8+ T cells in alopecia areata. TCRdb's copy holds only in-frame clones and misses some; the assay was immunoSEQ multiplex PCR. This sample has 250,000 or so clones; roughly two thirds occur once, and the top ten carry more than 0.95%. The sample in question was CD4+ T cells sorted from blood, obtained at week 0. The receptors were sampled from a human donor with alopecia areata. Both conserved end residues are part of each CDR3. Each record gives: J gene, V gene, D gene, clone size, CDR3 protein, CDR3 DNA. D genes are given only for firm matches. Part of the rows lack a size; the others show once, few, many or a class for expanded clones.

>TRBJ2-5|TRBV11-2|-|-
CASSLVLPAGLGETQYF
TGTGCCAGCAGCTTAGTCTTGCCAGCGGGTCTGGGAGAGACCCAGTACTTC
>TRBJ2-7|TRBV2|-|-
CASSDPGVSYEQYF
TGTGCCAGCAGTGACCCCGGGGTTAGCTACGAGCAGTACTTC
>TRBJ2-7|TRBV29-1|TRBD1|-
CSVGTGGNEQYF
TGCAGCGTAGGGACAGGGGGCAACGAGCAGTACTTC
>TRBJ2-5|TRBV10-3|-|-
CAISSRGRQETQYF
TGTGCCATCAGTTCAAGGGGACGACAAGAGACCCAGTACTTC
>TRBJ2-7|TRBV4-1|TRBD1|-
CASSQDHRGYLAEQYF
TGCGCCAGCAGCCAAGATCACAGGGGGTACCTAGCCGAGCAGTACTTC
>TRBJ1-5|TRBV19|-|few
CASSKQYNQPQHF
TGTGCCAGTAGTAAGCAGTACAATCAGCCCCAGCATTTT
>TRBJ1-1|TRBV6-5|-|few
CASSLDVNTEAFF
TGTGCCAGCAGTCTCGATGTGAACACTGAAGCTTTCTTT
>TRBJ2-7|TRBV25-1|-|-
CASSLYKVGAYEQYF
TGTGCCAGCAGTCTCTACAAGGTTGGGGCCTACGAGCAGTACTTC
>TRBJ1-1|TRBV25-1|-|-
CASSRAPNTEAFF
TGTGCCAGCAGTCGTGCACCGAACACTGAAGCTTTCTTT
>TRBJ1-6|TRBV7-2|-|-
CASSSIDRSNSPLHF
TGTGCCAGCAGCTCCATAGACCGATCTAATTCACCCCTCCACTTT
>TRBJ2-4|TRBV18|-|-
CASSPAGRGDIQYF
TGTGCCAGCTCACCGGCTGGCAGGGGCGACATTCAGTACTTC
>TRBJ2-2|TRBV29-1|TRBD1|-
CSVARTGGTGELFF
TGCAGCGTTGCCCGGACAGGGGGGACCGGGGAGCTGTTTTTT
>TRBJ2-5|TRBV5-1|-|-
CASRRGYQETQYF
TGCGCCAGCAGAAGAGGATACCAAGAGACCCAGTACTTC
>TRBJ1-1|TRBV30|-|once
CAWSAQGGNTEAFF
TGTGCCTGGAGTGCACAGGGAGGGAACACTGAAGCTTTCTTT
>TRBJ2-7|TRBV4-3|TRBD2|few
CASSQGGTRSYEQYF
TGCGCCAGCAGCCAAGGAGGGACTAGATCCTACGAGCAGTACTTC
>TRBJ1-1|TRBV30|-|-
CAWSQPENTEAFF
TGTGCCTGGAGTCAGCCAGAGAACACTGAAGCTTTCTTT
>TRBJ2-5|TRBV9|TRBD1|few
CASTQGQGQETQYF
TGTGCCAGCACCCAAGGACAGGGCCAAGAGACCCAGTACTTC
>TRBJ2-3|TRBV19|-|few
CASSIGSARDTQYF
TGTGCCAGTAGTATTGGGTCCGCCCGAGATACGCAGTATTTT